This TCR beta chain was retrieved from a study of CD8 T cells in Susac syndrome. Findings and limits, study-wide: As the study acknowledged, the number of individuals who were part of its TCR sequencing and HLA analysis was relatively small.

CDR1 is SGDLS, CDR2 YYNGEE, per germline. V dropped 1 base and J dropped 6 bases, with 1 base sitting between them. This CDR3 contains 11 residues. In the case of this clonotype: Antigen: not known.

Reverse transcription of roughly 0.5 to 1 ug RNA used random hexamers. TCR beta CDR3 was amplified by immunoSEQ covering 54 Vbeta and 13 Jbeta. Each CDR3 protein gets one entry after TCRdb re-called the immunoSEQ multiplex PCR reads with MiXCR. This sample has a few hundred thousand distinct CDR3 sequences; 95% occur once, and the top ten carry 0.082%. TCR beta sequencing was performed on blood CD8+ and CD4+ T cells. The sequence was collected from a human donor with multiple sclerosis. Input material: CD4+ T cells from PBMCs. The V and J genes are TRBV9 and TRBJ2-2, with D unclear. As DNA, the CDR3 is TGTGCCAGCAGCGTACCCGGGGAGCTGTTTTTT. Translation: CASSVPGELFF.